Listed here are 22 T cell receptor beta chains from one sample, sequenced in a study of blood T cells in healthy people across ages. Combining a sample-barcoded 5' primer with a J-beta primer mix, a second PCR ran for roughly 6 to 12 cycles. One entry per CDR3 protein results from TCRdb running MiXCR on the 5' RACE reads. The table records 1.5 million to 2 million distinct CDR3 sequences, 28% of them present only once. The sample consisted of blood. The receptors shown here come from a woman aged 25 to 39 in good health.

This clonotype was picked up a small number of times. This chain joins TRBV2 and TRBJ2-7; 9 bases map to TRBD1. CDR1 and CDR2 (germline): SNHLY, FYNNEI. J was trimmed by 7 bases and V by 6 bases; bases with no gene match: 7. The CDR3 runs to 13 residues. As DNA, the CDR3 is TGTGCCAGCAGGAGGACAGGGGAGAGGGAGCAGTACTTC. It codes for CASRRTGEREQYF.

V gene TRBV20-1 combines with J gene TRBJ1-4, with TRBD1 as a possible D gene (5 bases). The ends were cut back, 2 bases at V and 7 bases at J, with 14 bases in the middle. Germline-derived CDR1 and CDR2 are DFQATT and SNEGSKA (reference sequence). This CDR3 contains 14 residues. CDR3 protein: CSARIRGKSEKLFF. CDR3 DNA sequence: TGCAGTGCTAGAATCCGGGGGAAAAGTGAAAAACTGTTTTTT.

This clonotype was detected only a few times. The CDR3 DNA sequence: TGCAGCGTTGTTCGGACGATGAACACTGAAGCTTTCTTT. Encoded protein: CSVVRTMNTEAFF. The chain combines TRBV29-1 with TRBJ1-1; D call uncertain. CDR1 is SQVTM and CDR2 is ANQGSEA in the germline V gene. This CDR3 has 13 amino acids. V was clipped by 4 bases and J by 0 bases, with 9 bases between them.

The rearrangement links TRBV6-2 or TRBV6-3 to TRBJ1-4; D is ambiguous. This CDR3 is 15 amino acids long. V lost 2 bases, J lost 3 bases, and 10 bases lay in between. CDR1 is MNHEY, CDR2 SVGEGT, per germline. CDR3: CASSYGIAANEKLFF. As DNA, the CDR3 is TGTGCCAGCAGTTACGGCATAGCAGCTAATGAAAAACTGTTTTTT.

This chain joins TRBV28 and TRBJ1-2; TRBD1 matches 7 bases. The CDR3 consists of 16 residues. Germline V gene lookup returns CDR1 MDHEN and CDR2 SYDVKM. The J segment lost 4 bases and the V segment lost 10 bases, leaving 18 bases of the junction unmatched. The CDR3 spells CAILDRQETRGYGYTF. CDR3 nucleotides: TGTGCCATCTTGGACAGGCAAGAGACCAGGGGCTATGGCTACACCTTC.

For this clonotype: One end of the junction fails to match germline, which may point to a read error. The chain couples TRBV3-1 to TRBJ2-7; D is perhaps TRBD1 (6 bases). Germline loops: CDR1 LGHDT, CDR2 YNNKEL (reference sequence). This CDR3 is built from 14 residues. The CDR3 coding sequence is TGTGCCAGCAGCCAAGTTCAGGGGTCCTACGAGCGGTACTTC. Its translation is CASSQVQGSYERYF.

With regard to this clonotype: A much larger clone sits a single nucleotide away, making a read error possible. The chain joins TRBV7-2 to TRBJ2-7; perhaps D is TRBD1 or TRBD2 (6 bases each). The CDR3 has 19 residues. Trimming removed 0 bases at V and 7 bases at J, with 28 bases between. Germline CDR1 and CDR2: SGHTA and FQGNSA. The CDR3 bases are TGTGCCAGCAGCTTAGCCGGGGGCAGGGTCTCGTTGACCTACAATGAGCAGTACTTC. Its translation is CASSLAGGRVSLTYNEQYF.

The V and J genes are TRBV20-1 and TRBJ1-1, with 8 bases identical to TRBD1. The CDR3 has 13 amino acids. In germline, CDR1 is DFQATT, CDR2 SNEGSKA (reference sequence). With V trimmed by 3 bases and J by 3 bases, 3 bases remained unmatched. The CDR3 is CSASRTGHTEAFF. The CDR3 DNA reads as TGCAGTGCTAGCCGGACAGGGCACACTGAAGCTTTCTTT.

This clonotype has just a few counts. The chain uses TRBV4-1 and TRBJ1-5; D not certain. Germline V CDR1 and CDR2: MGHRA, YSYEKL. This CDR3 is built from 15 residues. Trimming cost V 4 bases and J 4 bases, with 14 bases left between them. In nucleotides, the CDR3 is TGCGCCAGCAGCCTTAGGATTGGGGAAAATCAGCCCCAGCATTTT. It translates to CASSLRIGENQPQHF.

This clonotype turned up a few times. This rearrangement joins TRBV7-9 to TRBJ1-1; the D gene is possibly TRBD1 (6 bases). This CDR3 spans 16 amino acids. Trimming took off 5 bases at V and 8 bases at J, with 24 bases between the two ends. The germline V gene has CDR1 SEHNR and CDR2 FQNEAQ (reference sequence). CDR3 sequence reads: CASSPKPHRQELEAFF. CDR3 in DNA: TGTGCCAGCAGCCCGAAACCTCACCGACAGGAACTGGAAGCTTTCTTT.

This clonotype showed up just a few times. This chain links TRBV5-1 with TRBJ2-1; a possible D gene is TRBD1 (6 bases). Germline assignment: CDR1 SGHRS and CDR2 YFSETQ. The CDR3 covers 15 residues. Trimming cost V 1 base and J 7 bases, with 15 bases left between them. CDR3 sequence: CASSLSGQSTNEQFF. The CDR3 nucleotides are TGCGCCAGCAGCTTGTCGGGACAAAGTACTAATGAGCAGTTCTTC.

The CDR3 region is CASSYGPGASADTQYF. DNA of the CDR3: TGTGCCAGCAGCTACGGACCGGGGGCAAGTGCAGATACGCAGTATTTT. The chain employs TRBV7-2 and TRBJ2-3; TRBD1 or TRBD2 may be the D gene (6 bases each). Germline V gene lookup returns CDR1 SGHTA and CDR2 FQGNSA. The V end was cut by 4 bases, the J end by 4 bases, with 18 bases between. CDR3 length equals 16 residues.

CDR3 sequence reads: CASSGGQESYEQYF. The CDR3 region has the DNA TGTGCCAGCAGCGGGGGACAGGAGTCCTACGAGCAGTACTTC. The chain links TRBV7-9 to TRBJ2-7, with 8 positions matching TRBD1. Unmatched junction bases numbered 4, after V lost 5 bases and J lost 1 base. CDR1 is SEHNR, CDR2 FQNEAQ, per germline (reference sequence). The CDR3 runs to 14 residues.

This chain joins TRBV7-9 and TRBJ1-1; the D gene is possibly TRBD1 (5 bases). CDR3 length: 13 amino acids. CDR1 and CDR2 from the germline V gene are SEHNR and FQNEAQ (reference sequence). The CDR3 here is CAIQASRLTEAFF. The CDR3 bases are TGTGCTATACAGGCATCGAGGTTGACTGAAGCTTTCTTT.

V gene TRBV29-1 combines with J gene TRBJ2-3; the D gene could be TRBD1 or TRBD2 (6 bases each). The germline CDR1 and CDR2 sequences are SQVTM and ANQGSEA. Trimming left V 3 bases short and J 4 bases short, with 11 bases between. The CDR3 length is 13 residues. This CDR3 reads CSVEGGGADTQYF. The DNA of the CDR3 is TGCAGCGTTGAGGGGGGCGGAGCAGATACGCAGTATTTT.

V usage is TRBV20-1 and J usage is TRBJ1-2; 7 nucleotides align to TRBD1. This CDR3 comprises 16 residues. After removal of 0 bases from V and 1 base from J, the junction contained 8 bases not matched to a gene. Germline V gene lookup returns CDR1 DFQATT and CDR2 SNEGSKA (reference sequence). The CDR3 protein is CSARDPGTDFNYGYTF. DNA for the CDR3: TGCAGTGCTAGAGACCCAGGGACAGACTTTAACTATGGCTACACCTTC.

A few counts support this clonotype. This chain uses TRBV5-1 with TRBJ2-1; 10 positions match TRBD2. CDR1 and CDR2 (germline): SGHRS, YFSETQ. Trimming cost V 6 bases and J 10 bases; bases outside gene matches: 10. This CDR3 region has 14 residues. The DNA of the CDR3 is TGCGCCAGCAATGCGGCTAGCGGGAGCCGGGAGCAGTTCTTC. Translation gives CASNAASGSREQFF.

In its sample, this clonotype was seen many times. The chain combines TRBV29-1 with TRBJ2-7, with D possibly TRBD1 on 6 matching bases. V lost 1 base and J lost 3, with 10 bases in between. The germline V gene encodes CDR1 SQVTM and CDR2 ANQGSEA. This CDR3 comprises 13 residues. In DNA form, the CDR3 reads TGCAGCGTTGAAGTGACCAGGGGCTACGAGCAGTACTTC. This sequence encodes CSVEVTRGYEQYF.

In this sample, this clonotype turned up once. The junction does not match germline at one end; this may be a read error. The chain couples TRBV6-6 to TRBJ1-5, with a weak D call TRBD1 (6 bases). This CDR3 is 13 amino acids long. Germline V gene lookup returns CDR1 MNHNY and CDR2 SVGAGI (reference sequence). The CDR3 sequence: CAGRRQVNQPQHF. CDR3 DNA: TGTGCCGGCAGAAGACAGGTAAATCAGCCCCAGCATTTT.

Notes on this clonotype: A junction boundary mismatches the germline segment, possibly from a read error. This chain uses TRBV9 with TRBJ2-7, with TRBD1 as a possible D gene (5 bases). CDR1 is SGDLS, CDR2 YYNGEE, per germline. There are 15 residues in the CDR3. The CDR3 spells CASSVGLGASYKQYF. The CDR3 DNA follows: TGTGCCAGCAGCGTAGGGTTAGGGGCCTCCTACAAGCAGTACTTC.

This clonotype was detected a few times. This chain uses TRBV24-1 with TRBJ2-2, with 7 bases matching TRBD1. The V gene end was trimmed by 3 bases and the J gene end by 6 bases; junction bases not matched to a gene: 6. Per germline, CDR1 KGHDR and CDR2 SFDVKD. The CDR3 is 15 residues long. Here the CDR3 DNA reads TGTGCCACCAGTGATCTGTACAGGGGATCCGGGGAGCTGTTTTTT. Translation gives CATSDLYRGSGELFF.

This clonotype was seen a single time. V is TRBV28 and J is TRBJ1-3; D unresolved. This CDR3 has 14 amino acids. V shed 5 bases and J shed 5 bases, with 13 bases lying between them. The germline V gene encodes CDR1 MDHEN and CDR2 SYDVKM. The CDR3 DNA sequence: TGTGCCAGCAGTGGTGGCAGTATTCGAAACACCATATATTTT. This codes for CASSGGSIRNTIYF. Drawing the rest from reference TRBV28 and TRBJ1-3, the complete variable domain is DVKVTQSSRYLVKRTGEKVFLECVQDMDHENMFWYRQDPGLGLRLIYFSYDVKMKEKGDIPEGYSVSREKKERFSLILESASTNQTSMYLCASSGGSIRNTIYFGEGSWLTVV.